One and the same sample provided the 25 T cell receptor beta chains below, sequenced in a study of vaccination effects on CD4 cells after COVID-19. After expansion with viral peptide pools in the ViraFEST assay, antigen-specific CD4+ T cells were sequenced. Following 10 days of culture, CD4+ T cells were isolated. No antigens are known for them. Profiling relied on immunoSEQ multiplex PCR, and the TCRdb table lists in-frame clones only, not all of them. Of about 54,000 clones listed, around 80% are singletons. Sequenced material: CD4+ T cells from PBMCs cultured with HCoV-229E spike peptides, taken before COVID-19 vaccination. The receptors come from a human donor who received a COVID-19 vaccine.

This chain uses TRBV12-5 with TRBJ2-6; possible D gene TRBD2, 7 bases. Trimming removed 4 bases at V and 0 bases at J, with 22 bases between. The CDR3 is made up of 20 amino acids. Germline values: CDR1 LGHNT, CDR2 FRNRAP. The CDR3 DNA follows: TGTGCTAGTGGTTCCCGGGTGGGGGGGGACAACCTCTCTGGGGCCAACGTCCTGACTTTC. As protein: CASGSRVGGDNLSGANVLTF.

This clone occurred once. The CDR3 DNA reads as TGTGCCAGCAAGTGGGGGCCAGGAGAGACCCAGTACTTC. The encoded protein is CASKWGPGETQYF. The chain employs TRBV7-8 and TRBJ2-5; weak D call: TRBD1 (6 bases). The CDR3 runs 13 residues. The V end was cut by 7 bases, the J end by 4 bases, with 13 bases between. Germline V gene data show CDR1 as SGHVS and CDR2 as FQNEAQ.

This chain joins TRBV11-2 and TRBJ1-6; 9 nucleotides line up with TRBD1. V gave up 3 bases and J gave up 10 bases; unmatched junction bases: 7. The length of the CDR3 is 15 residues. Germline loops: CDR1 SGHAT, CDR2 FQNNGV. The CDR3: CASSFGTGTRSPLHF. The CDR3, as DNA: TGTGCCAGCAGCTTCGGGACAGGGACTCGATCACCCCTCCACTTT.

This chain joins TRBV5-1 and TRBJ2-2, with D possibly being TRBD1 (5 bases). This CDR3 has 16 amino acids. Germline CDR1 reads SGHRS; CDR2 reads YFSETQ. V was cut by 4 bases and J by 0 bases, with 13 bases left in between. The CDR3 here is CASSDGHAANTGELFF. The DNA of the CDR3 is TGCGCCAGCAGCGACGGACACGCTGCGAACACCGGGGAGCTGTTTTTT.

This chain links TRBV9 with TRBJ2-5, with a possible D match to TRBD1 (5 bases). The V end was cut by 2 bases, the J end by 5 bases, with 13 bases between. Germline lookup yields CDR1 SGDLS and CDR2 YYNGEE. This CDR3 comprises 14 residues. DNA for the CDR3: TGTGCCAGCAGCGTGGACACCTATGGGGAGACCCAGTACTTC. Protein product: CASSVDTYGETQYF.

This CDR3 reads CASPPSLALNEQFF. CDR3 bases: TGTGCCAGCCCCCCAAGCCTAGCCCTCAATGAGCAGTTCTTC. This chain joins TRBV28 and TRBJ2-1; a possible D gene is TRBD2 (5 bases). The CDR3 length is 14 residues. V lost 8 bases, J lost 6 bases, and 17 bases lay in between. Germline V lookup: CDR1 MDHEN, CDR2 SYDVKM.

This sequence joins TRBV3-1 (or the pseudogene TRBV3-2) and TRBJ1-1; the D gene is possibly TRBD1 (5 bases). The ends were cut back, 3 bases at V and 4 bases at J, with 12 bases in the middle. Germline lookup yields CDR1 LGHDT and CDR2 YNNKEL (reference sequence). The CDR3 runs 14 residues. The CDR3 DNA is TGTGCCAGCAGCCACGCAAGCGGGGGCACTGAAGCTTTCTTT. As protein: CASSHASGGTEAFF.

This chain connects TRBV4-2 to TRBJ2-5; D possibly uses TRBD1 or TRBD2 (5 bases each). This CDR3 contains 13 residues. Between the trimmed V and J ends, which lost 3 bases and 5 bases, there was a span of 10 bases. The germline V gene has CDR1 LGHNA and CDR2 YNFKEQ. The CDR3 protein is CASSQGTWETQYF. In DNA form, the CDR3 reads TGTGCCAGCAGCCAGGGGACCTGGGAGACCCAGTACTTC.

The rearrangement links TRBV29-1 to TRBJ1-4; D not resolved. Per the germline V gene, CDR1 is SQVTM and CDR2 is ANQGSEA. This CDR3 region has 13 residues. V dropped 5 bases and J dropped 0 bases, with 7 bases sitting between them. CDR3: CSVPGATNEKLFF. DNA of the CDR3: TGCAGCGTTCCAGGTGCAACTAATGAAAAACTGTTTTTT. Supplemented by reference TRBV29-1 and TRBJ1-4, the full variable domain reads SAVISQKPSRDICQRGTSLTIQCQVDSQVTMMFWYRQQPGQSLTLIATANQGSEATYESGFVIDKFPISRPNLTFSTLTVSNMSPEDSSIYLCSVPGATNEKLFFGSGTQLSVL.

This chain joins TRBV19 and TRBJ2-7; D ambiguous. Looked up from germline, CDR1 is LNHDA and CDR2 is SQIVND (reference sequence). The CDR3 length is 14 residues. The germline V and J ends were trimmed by 0 bases and 2 bases, with 8 bases remaining between them. The CDR3 is CASSIEGYTYEQYV. Here the CDR3 DNA reads TGTGCCAGTAGTATAGAGGGGTATACCTACGAGCAGTACGTC.

This clone has only one observation. For the CDR3, the DNA is TGTGCCAGCAGGCCAGGGGGCCAAGAGACCCAGTACTTC. Translating gives CASRPGGQETQYF. The rearrangement uses TRBV6-5 and TRBJ2-5, with 7 bases lining up with TRBD1. The germline gives CDR1 MNHEY, CDR2 SVGAGI. The ends lost 6 bases at V and 1 base at J; junction bases unmatched: 2. This CDR3 is built from 13 residues.

Only a few counts were recorded for this clone. This rearrangement joins TRBV25-1 to TRBJ2-2; 10 bases map to TRBD2. V gave up 2 bases and J gave up 4 bases; unmatched junction bases: 7. The CDR3 loop spans 17 amino acids. Germline loops: CDR1 MGHDK, CDR2 SYGVNS. In DNA form, the CDR3 reads TGTGCCAGCAGTGAAGGGGGGCTAGCGGGGGTCACCGGGGAGCTGTTTTTT. It translates to CASSEGGLAGVTGELFF. The complete variable domain, with remaining parts taken from reference TRBV25-1 and TRBJ2-2, reads EADIYQTPRYLVIGTGKKITLECSQTMGHDKMYWYQQDPGMELHLIHYSYGVNSTEKGDLSSESTVSRIRTEHFPLTLESARPSHTSQYLCASSEGGLAGVTGELFFGEGSRLTVL.

This chain links TRBV3-1 (or the pseudogene TRBV3-2) with TRBJ2-5; 12 nucleotides align to TRBD2. From germline, CDR1 is LGHDT and CDR2 YNNKEL (reference sequence). Losses at the gene ends were 1 base for V and 2 bases for J; bases not matched to a gene: 11. The CDR3 is 19 amino acids. The CDR3 reads CASSQAGRTSGAIQETQYF. CDR3 DNA sequence: TGTGCCAGCAGCCAAGCCGGTAGGACTAGCGGGGCGATTCAAGAGACCCAGTACTTC.

This chain links TRBV4-2 with TRBJ2-1; D is possibly TRBD2 (5 bases). Between the trimmed V and J ends, which lost 4 bases and 12 bases, there was a span of 16 bases. Germline values: CDR1 LGHNA, CDR2 YNFKEQ. The CDR3 length is 13 residues. DNA for the CDR3: TGTGCCAGCAGCCGTAACACCGGACTGGGGCAGTTCTTC. Translation: CASSRNTGLGQFF.

The rearrangement links TRBV10-3 to TRBJ2-5; TRBD2 agrees at 12 bases. V shed 2 bases, J shed 7 bases, and the junction held 8 bases outside the gene matches. Germline values: CDR1 ENHRY, CDR2 SYGVKD. This CDR3 has 16 residues. The CDR3 sequence: CAISEVGLAGTGTQYF. CDR3 nucleotides: TGTGCCATCAGTGAGGTTGGACTAGCGGGGACGGGGACCCAGTACTTC.

This rearrangement joins TRBV24-1 to TRBJ2-3; a possible D gene is TRBD2 (5 bases). The CDR3 is made up of 13 amino acids. The V gene's germline CDR1 is KGHDR and CDR2 SFDVKD. Trimming cost V 9 bases and J 1 base, with 10 bases left between them. CDR3 DNA sequence: TGTGCCACCCGAGGGTGGGGCACAGATACGCAGTATTTT. Translated: CATRGWGTDTQYF.

The sample holds a few counts of this clone. This CDR3 is CASSSDRGGNQPQHF. The CDR3 bases are TGTGCCAGCAGTTCGGACAGGGGGGGCAATCAGCCCCAGCATTTT. This chain joins TRBV6-6 and TRBJ1-5; 10 bases align to TRBD1. CDR1 and CDR2 from the germline V gene are MNHNY and SVGAGI (reference sequence). This CDR3 is 15 amino acids long. J lost 2 bases, V lost 4 bases, and 2 bases had no gene match.

The CDR3 spells CASRDGRLGTGELFF. CDR3 bases: TGTGCCAGCAGGGACGGCCGCTTGGGCACCGGGGAGCTGTTTTTT. The chain couples TRBV7-2 to TRBJ2-2; unclear D gene. This CDR3 has 15 residues. From germline, CDR1 is SGHTA and CDR2 FQGNSA. The V end was cut by 6 bases, the J end by 4 bases, with 15 bases between.

This clone was counted only a few times. The chain couples TRBV12-5 to TRBJ1-5; D is unclear. Germline CDR1 is LGHNT and CDR2 is FRNRAP. The CDR3 extends over 12 amino acids. The germline V and J ends were trimmed by 1 base and 8 bases, with 6 bases remaining between them. Here the CDR3 DNA reads TGTGCTAGTGGTTTGGACATCGAGCCCCAGCATTTT. Translated, it gives CASGLDIEPQHF.

The V call is TRBV6-5, the J call TRBJ1-6; perhaps TRBD1 as D (5 bases). Deletions cut 4 bases from V and 4 bases from J, with 14 bases between. Germline V gene data show CDR1 as MNHEY and CDR2 as SVGAGI. The CDR3 runs 16 residues. Written as DNA, the CDR3 is TGTGCCAGCAGTTCGAAGGGACGGCCATATAATTCACCCCTCCACTTT. It is translated as CASSSKGRPYNSPLHF.

This rearrangement joins TRBV5-4 to TRBJ1-4; D is ambiguous. CDR1 SGHNT and CDR2 YYREEE come from the germline V gene (reference sequence). This CDR3 is 14 amino acids long. V was pared by 0 bases and J by 0 bases, with 3 bases between. The CDR3 region has the DNA TGTGCCAGCAGCTTGGGAGCAACTAATGAAAAACTGTTTTTT. It translates to CASSLGATNEKLFF.

This rearrangement joins TRBV2 to TRBJ2-3; the D gene is possibly TRBD1 (8 bases). CDR1 and CDR2 from the germline V gene are SNHLY and FYNNEI. The CDR3 loop spans 15 amino acids. V was cut by 8 bases and J by 8 bases, with 23 bases left in between. CDR3 sequence: CASGRGTGPGVTQYF. DNA of the CDR3: TGTGCCAGCGGGAGGGGGACAGGCCCAGGGGTTACGCAGTATTTT.

The V gene is TRBV19, the J gene TRBJ2-3; D gene unclear. This CDR3 spans 15 amino acids. Germline V gives CDR1 LNHDA, CDR2 SQIVND (reference sequence). Trimming left V 2 bases short and J 4 bases short, with 13 bases between. The CDR3 nucleotides are TGTGCCAGTAGTATAAGGACGGCACGGCCAGATACGCAGTATTTT. Translating it yields CASSIRTARPDTQYF.

The chain carries TRBV5-1 and TRBJ1-5; TRBD1 is a possible D gene (5 bases). The CDR3 sequence is 15 residues long. The germline gives CDR1 SGHRS, CDR2 YFSETQ. V dropped 3 bases and J dropped 2 bases, with 12 bases sitting between them. The CDR3: CASSSDGAGNQPQHF. CDR3 DNA: TGCGCCAGCAGCTCCGACGGGGCTGGCAATCAGCCCCAGCATTTT.

This clone was observed a handful of times. J is TRBJ2-1 and V is TRBV6-6, with a weak D call TRBD1 (6 bases). CDR1 and CDR2 from the germline V gene are MNHNY and SVGAGI (reference sequence). Deletions cut 5 bases from V and 2 bases from J, with 10 bases between. This CDR3 is 14 amino acids long. The CDR3 nucleotides read TGTGCCAGCAGTATATCAGGGGCCTACAATGAGCAGTTCTTC. This encodes CASSISGAYNEQFF.